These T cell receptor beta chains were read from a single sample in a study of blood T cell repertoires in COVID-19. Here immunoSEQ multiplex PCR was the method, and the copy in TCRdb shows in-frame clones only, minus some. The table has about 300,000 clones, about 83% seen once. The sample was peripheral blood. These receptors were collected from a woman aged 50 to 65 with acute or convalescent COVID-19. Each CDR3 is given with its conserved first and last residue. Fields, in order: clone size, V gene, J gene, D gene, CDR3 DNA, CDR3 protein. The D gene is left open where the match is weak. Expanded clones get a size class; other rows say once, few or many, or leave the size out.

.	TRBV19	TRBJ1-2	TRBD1	TGTGCCAGTAGACCGGGACAGATCTATGGCTACACCTTC	CASRPGQIYGYTF
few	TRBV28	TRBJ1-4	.	TGTGCCAGCACCACGGAGGACGAAACTAATGAAAAACTGTTTTTT	CASTTEDETNEKLFF
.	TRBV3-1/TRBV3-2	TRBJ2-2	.	TGTGCCAGCAGCCCAATATGGGGGGCGGGGGCCGACACGAACACCGGGGAGCTGTTTTTT	CASSPIWGAGADTNTGELFF
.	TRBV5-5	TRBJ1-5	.	TGTGCCAGTTCTAGGGGAAATAGCAATCAGCCCCAGCATTTT	CASSRGNSNQPQHF
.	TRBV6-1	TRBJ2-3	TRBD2	TGTGCCAGCAGTGAGGGGACTAGCGGCCCAGATACGCAGTATTTT	CASSEGTSGPDTQYF
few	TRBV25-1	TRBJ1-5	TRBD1	TGTGCCAGCAGTCCCTCCGGGACAGCTAGCAATCAGCCCCAGCATTTT	CASSPSGTASNQPQHF
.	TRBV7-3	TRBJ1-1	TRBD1	TGTGCCAGCAGCCCGACAGGGGGAGGATTGGACACTGAAGCTTTCTTT	CASSPTGGGLDTEAFF
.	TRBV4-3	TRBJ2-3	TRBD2	TGCGCCAGCGGCTCGGGTCCGGGAGGTGATACGCAGTATTTT	CASGSGPGGDTQYF
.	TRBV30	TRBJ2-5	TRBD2	TGTGCGGGGACTACTACTCCTCAAGAGACCCAGTACTTC	CAGTTTPQETQYF
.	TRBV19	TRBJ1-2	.	TGTGCCAGTAGTCCCCCCTCCCGACAGGACCGAAGATACTATGGCTACACCTTC	CASSPPSRQDRRYYGYTF
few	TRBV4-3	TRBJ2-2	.	TGCGCCAGCAGCCCCCGGGGGGCAGCAAACACCGGGGAGCTGTTTTTT	CASSPRGAANTGELFF
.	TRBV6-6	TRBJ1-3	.	TGTGCCAGCAGTTACGGAGGGGCTGGAAACACCATATATTTT	CASSYGGAGNTIYF
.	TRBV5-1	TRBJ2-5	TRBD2	TGCGCCAGCAGCTTGGGGCCGGGGGGCCAAGAGACCCAGTACTTC	CASSLGPGGQETQYF
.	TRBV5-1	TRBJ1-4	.	TGCGCCAGCAGCTTGTCTTCAGGGAGGGGTGAAAAACTGTTTTTT	CASSLSSGRGEKLFF
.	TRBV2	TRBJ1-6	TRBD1	TGTGCCAGCATTACCGGGACAGGGCCTTCACCCCTCCACTTT	CASITGTGPSPLHF
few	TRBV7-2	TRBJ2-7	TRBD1	TGTGCCAGCAGCTTTGGGACAGGGGGCTACGAGCAGTACTTC	CASSFGTGGYEQYF
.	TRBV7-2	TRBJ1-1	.	TGTGCCAGCAGCTTACGCCGGGGGAACACTGAAGCTTTCTTT	CASSLRRGNTEAFF
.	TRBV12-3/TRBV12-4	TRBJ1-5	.	TGTGCCAGCAGTTTAGGGAGTCAGCCCCAGCATTTT	CASSLGSQPQHF
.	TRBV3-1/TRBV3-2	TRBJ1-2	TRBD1	TGTGCCAGCAGCCAAGGGGGACAGGGGTTTAGGGGCTACACCTTC	CASSQGGQGFRGYTF
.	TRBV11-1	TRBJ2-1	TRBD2	TGTGCCAGCAGCGTTTCCGGGACTAGCCAGTTCTTC	CASSVSGTSQFF
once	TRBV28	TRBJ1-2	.	TGTGCCAGCAGTCCCGGCGGTAACTATGGCTACACCTTC	CASSPGGNYGYTF
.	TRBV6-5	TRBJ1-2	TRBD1	TGTGCCAGCAGTCGGACAGGGCAAGTAAACTATGGCTACACCTTC	CASSRTGQVNYGYTF
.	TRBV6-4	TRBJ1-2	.	TGTGCCAGCAGTGCTTATGCACATAACTATGGCTACACCTTC	CASSAYAHNYGYTF
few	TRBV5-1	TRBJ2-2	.	TGCGCCAGCAGCTTGGATGTGGGGCGCCTGGACACCGGGGAGCTGTTTTTT	CASSLDVGRLDTGELFF
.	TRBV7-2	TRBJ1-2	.	TGTGCCAGCAGCTTCGGGGGGATTTATGGCTACACCTTC	CASSFGGIYGYTF
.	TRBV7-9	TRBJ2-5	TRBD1	TGTGCCAGCAGCTTAGCGGACAGGGGGACCCAGTACTTC	CASSLADRGTQYF
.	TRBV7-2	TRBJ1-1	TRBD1	TGTGCCAGCAGTCCAGGGGGCGCGGGGGACACTGAAGCTTTCTTT	CASSPGGAGDTEAFF
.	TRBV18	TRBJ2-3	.	TGTGCCAGCTCACCAACGGGGGATACGCAGTATTTT	CASSPTGDTQYF
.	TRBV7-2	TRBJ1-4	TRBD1	TGTGCCAGCAGCTCAGACAGGGGAGACGAAAAACTGTTTTTT	CASSSDRGDEKLFF
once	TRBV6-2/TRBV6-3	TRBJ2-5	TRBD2	TGTGCCAGCAGTCCCCCGGGACTAGCGGAAGAGACCCAGTACTTC	CASSPPGLAEETQYF
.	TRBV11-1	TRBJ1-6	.	TGTGCCAGCAGCTACGACAGCTTAAATTCACCCCTCCACTTT	CASSYDSLNSPLHF
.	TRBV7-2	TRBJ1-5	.	TGTGCCAGCAGCTCTAGCGTTAGAAATAGCAATCAGCCCCAGCATTTT	CASSSSVRNSNQPQHF
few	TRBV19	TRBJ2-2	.	TGTGCCAGTAGTATAGGTGGGCCTTACGGCGGGGAGCTGTTTTTT	CASSIGGPYGGELFF
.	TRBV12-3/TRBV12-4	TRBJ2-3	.	TGTGCCAGCAAGGGACATAGCACAGATACGCAGTATTTT	CASKGHSTDTQYF
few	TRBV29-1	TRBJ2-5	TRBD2	TGCAGCGCTCGACTAGCGGGAGCGCCCCGAGAGACCCAGTACTTC	CSARLAGAPRETQYF
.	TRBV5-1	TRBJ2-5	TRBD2	TGCGCCAGCAGCTTTAACGGGGGGGCCTCTGAGACCCAGTACTTC	CASSFNGGASETQYF
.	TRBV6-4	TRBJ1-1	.	TGTGCCAGCAGTGACCCTCACTCGAACACTGAAGCTTTCTTT	CASSDPHSNTEAFF
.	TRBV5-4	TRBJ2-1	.	TGTGCCAGCAGCTGGGGACTTTACAATGAGCAGTTCTTC	CASSWGLYNEQFF
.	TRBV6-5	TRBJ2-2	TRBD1	TGTGCCAGCAGCCAGGACAGGGGGCTACCCGGGGAGCTGTTTTTT	CASSQDRGLPGELFF
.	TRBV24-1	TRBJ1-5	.	TGTGCCACCAGTGATATGGGAGTCCAGCAGCCCCAGCATTTT	CATSDMGVQQPQHF
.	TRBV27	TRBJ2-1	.	TGTGCCAGCGGCCGGGACTCCTACAATGAGCAGTTCTTC	CASGRDSYNEQFF
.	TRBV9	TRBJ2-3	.	TGTGCCAGCAGCGTAGGGGGAGGAGGAGATACGCAGTATTTT	CASSVGGGGDTQYF
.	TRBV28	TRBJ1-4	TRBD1	TGTGCCAGCAGGACAGGGGGGGAAAAACTGTTTTTT	CASRTGGEKLFF